The sequence of this TCR beta chain was determined in a study of blood T cells in healthy people across ages. Study-level results: Conclusively comparing naive with antigen-experienced cells was impossible with unsorted PBMCs. There were more naive CD4+ cells and higher diversity in long-lived donors than in aged donors.

Germline CDR1 is LGHNA and CDR2 is YSLEER. The CDR3 is 14 amino acids. With 4 bases removed from V and 3 bases from J, the gap between germline ends came to 13 bases. As to this clonotype: What it recognizes is unknown.

Through a sample-barcoded 5' primer and a J-beta primer mix, a second PCR was run for roughly 6 to 11 cycles. Using its own MiXCR run on the 5' RACE reads, TCRdb lists one record per CDR3 protein. The sample has about 1.5 million distinct CDR3 sequences; less than 45% are singletons. The receptor was derived from a young woman in good health. This rearrangement joins TRBV4-3 to TRBJ2-7; D possibly corresponds to TRBD2 (6 bases). The sample consisted of blood. CDR3 coding DNA: TGCGCCAGCAGCCGTAGCGGTACCCACTACGAGCAGTACTTC. Protein product: CASSRSGTHYEQYF.